The 18 T cell receptor beta chains below were found in one sample sequenced in a study of PD-L1 blockade in urothelial cancer. Stated time point: peripheral blood 6 weeks after treatment start. The table came from immunoSEQ multiplex PCR; TCRdb's copy has only in-frame clones and leaves some out. The sample carries fewer than 50,000 clones, 75% to 90% recorded once. The source material was PBMCs, sampled around atezolizumab (anti-PD-L1) treatment. Every receptor here comes from a man aged 60 to 75 with urothelial cancer.

This clone was seen a single time. The DNA of the CDR3 is TGTGCCTGGAGTAAGGGACAGGTTAATGAAAAACTGTTTTTT. This sequence encodes CAWSKGQVNEKLFF. The gene calls are TRBV30 and TRBJ1-4, with 8 bases lining up with TRBD1. The CDR3 is 14 residues long. Germline V gene lookup returns CDR1 GTSNPN and CDR2 SVGIG (reference sequence). V shed 2 bases and J 4 bases; nucleotides not matched to a gene: 3. The whole variable domain, remainder taken from reference TRBV30 and TRBJ1-4, is SQTIHQWPATLVQPVGSPLSLECTVEGTSNPNLYWYRQAAGRGLQLLFYSVGIGQISSEVPQNLSASRPQDRQFILSSKKLLLSDSGFYLCAWSKGQVNEKLFFGSGTQLSVL.

This clone was picked up one time. The V call is TRBV5-4, the J call TRBJ2-2; 11 positions match TRBD2. CDR1 and CDR2 (germline): SGHNT, YYREEE (reference sequence). CDR3 length equals 15 residues. Trimming took 5 bases from V and 6 from J; bases not matched to a gene: 6. The CDR3 nucleotides are TGTGCCAGCAGTTTACTAGCGGGAGCGGCCGGGGAGCTGTTTTTT. It codes for CASSLLAGAAGELFF.

The genes are TRBV18 and TRBJ1-1; TRBD1 matches at 8 bases. The CDR3 runs 13 residues. J was trimmed by 3 bases and V by 3 bases; bases with no gene match: 0. The germline V gene encodes CDR1 KGHSH and CDR2 LQKENI. The CDR3 DNA reads TGTGCCAGCTCACCGACAGGGGACACTGAAGCTTTCTTT. Protein: CASSPTGDTEAFF.

The rearrangement links TRBV30 to TRBJ1-2, with 8 bases matching TRBD1. CDR1 GTSNPN and CDR2 SVGIG come from the germline V gene (reference sequence). V lost 3 bases, J lost 4 bases, and 10 bases stayed unmatched. This CDR3 is 15 amino acids long. CDR3: CAWSAMTGDIYGYTF. Written as DNA, the CDR3 is TGTGCCTGGAGCGCGATGACAGGGGATATCTATGGCTACACCTTC.

This chain uses TRBV11-2 with TRBJ2-3; 11 bases align to TRBD2. V was pared by 4 bases and J by 0 bases, with 3 bases of the junction left unmatched. CDR3 length: 16 amino acids. Germline-derived CDR1 and CDR2 are SGHAT and FQNNGV. For the CDR3, the DNA is TGTGCCAGCAGCTCCCGACTAGCGGGGAGCACAGATACGCAGTATTTT. It codes for CASSSRLAGSTDTQYF.

This clone was observed a few times. The chain couples TRBV11-2 to TRBJ1-2, with 12 bases matching TRBD1. V lost 1 base and J lost 4; bases outside the gene matches: 10. Germline V CDR1 and CDR2: SGHAT, FQNNGV. The CDR3 has 18 residues. The CDR3 nucleotides are TGTGCCAGCAGCTTAGGGAAGGGGACAGGGGGCCTTTCCTATGGCTACACCTTC. Amino acids: CASSLGKGTGGLSYGYTF.

The rearrangement uses TRBV7-6 and TRBJ1-1; D remains ambiguous. Germline CDR1 reads SGHVS; CDR2 reads FNYEAQ. This CDR3 has 13 amino acids. V dropped 5 bases and J dropped 1 base, with 8 bases sitting between them. The CDR3 region is CASSHGENTEAFF. Here the CDR3 DNA reads TGTGCCAGCAGCCACGGGGAGAACACTGAAGCTTTCTTT.

The chain combines TRBV15 with TRBJ2-5; TRBD2 matches 12 bases. Germline assignment: CDR1 LNHNV and CDR2 YYDKDF (reference sequence). CDR3 size: 18 residues. The trim removed 2 bases at V and 2 bases at J, leaving 9 bases unmatched. CDR3 amino acids: CATSRRSILAGGQETQYF. The CDR3 coding sequence is TGTGCCACCAGCAGACGATCTATACTAGCGGGAGGACAAGAGACCCAGTACTTC.

This sequence joins TRBV7-8 and TRBJ1-2; 8 nucleotides agree with TRBD1. Germline assignment: CDR1 SGHVS and CDR2 FQNEAQ. The junction had 10 bases not matched to a gene; V was cut back by 5 bases and J by 5 bases. This CDR3 comprises 15 residues. The CDR3 nucleotides are TGTGCCAGCAGCCAACCTGGACAGGGCTGGTATGGCTACACCTTC. Protein sequence: CASSQPGQGWYGYTF.

A remark on this clone: At the DNA level, this CDR3 is encoded by other sequences in the same sample as well. This chain links TRBV7-9 with TRBJ1-2; 8 bases align to TRBD1. Trimming cost V 1 base and J 8 bases; bases outside gene matches: 3. The germline V gene encodes CDR1 SEHNR and CDR2 FQNEAQ (reference sequence). This CDR3 is 13 amino acids long. The CDR3 coding sequence is TGTGCCAGCAGCTTAGGGACAGGGCGAGGCTACACCTTC. As protein: CASSLGTGRGYTF.

The V gene is TRBV2, the J gene TRBJ1-2; unclear D gene. The CDR3 runs to 14 residues. Germline values: CDR1 SNHLY, CDR2 FYNNEI. The V and J ends lost 3 bases and 6 bases respectively, with 14 bases between them. DNA for the CDR3: TGTGCCAGCAGTGATGCCAGCCTAGGTGATGGCTACACCTTC. It specifies CASSDASLGDGYTF.

The J gene is TRBJ1-6, the V gene TRBV7-9; 10 nucleotides agree with TRBD1. Germline values: CDR1 SEHNR, CDR2 FQNEAQ (reference sequence). This CDR3 spans 16 amino acids. Germline trimming cut 5 bases from V and 10 bases from J; bases unmatched to any gene: 11. CDR3 in amino acids: CASSERAGTGESPLHF. In nucleotides, the CDR3 is TGTGCCAGCAGCGAGAGAGCGGGGACAGGGGAATCACCCCTCCACTTT.

In this sample, this clone turned up once. The chain is built from TRBV9 and TRBJ1-1, with D perhaps matching TRBD1 (6 bases). This CDR3 has 15 residues. The V end was cut by 0 bases, the J end by 2 bases, with 11 bases between. Germline lookup yields CDR1 SGDLS and CDR2 YYNGEE. The CDR3 DNA follows: TGTGCCAGCAGCGTAGCGGCAGGGGACAACACTGAAGCTTTCTTT. It translates to CASSVAAGDNTEAFF.

The rearrangement uses TRBV11-2 and TRBJ2-2; TRBD2 matches at 7 bases. Germline V gene sequence: CDR1 SGHAT, CDR2 FQNNGV. The V and J ends lost 2 bases and 5 bases, in that order; junction bases with no gene match: 8. This CDR3 spans 16 amino acids. The CDR3: CASSLIIGRITGELFF. The CDR3, as DNA: TGTGCCAGCAGCTTAATCATCGGGAGGATTACCGGGGAGCTGTTTTTT.

The rearrangement links TRBV5-1 to TRBJ2-5; D is unclear. CDR3 length equals 11 residues. Germline-derived CDR1 and CDR2 are SGHRS and YFSETQ. Trimming took 3 bases from V and 5 from J, leaving 5 bases between them. CDR3 DNA sequence: TGCGCCAGCAGCTCTGCGGAGACCCAGTACTTC. Translation gives CASSSAETQYF.

This clone was counted once. V is TRBV6-5 and J is TRBJ2-1, with 10 bases fitting TRBD2. V shed 6 bases and J 10 bases; nucleotides not matched to a gene: 6. The CDR3 sequence is 13 residues long. Germline CDR1 reads MNHEY; CDR2 reads SVGAGI. The CDR3 loop reads CASRPGLAKEQFF. The CDR3 DNA is TGTGCCAGCAGACCGGGACTAGCGAAAGAGCAGTTCTTC.

The chain carries TRBV5-4 and TRBJ1-2; D is perhaps TRBD1 (5 bases). The V gene's germline CDR1 is SGHNT and CDR2 YYREEE (reference sequence). V lost 5 bases and J lost 4, with 9 bases in between. The CDR3 spans 12 residues. As DNA, the CDR3 is TGTGCCAGCAGTTATGACAGCTATGGCTACACCTTC. Translated, it gives CASSYDSYGYTF.

V is TRBV27 and J is TRBJ2-5; 11 bases agree with TRBD2. In germline, CDR1 is MNHEY, CDR2 SMNVEV (reference sequence). V lost 8 bases to trimming and J lost 0 bases; unmatched junction nucleotides: 5. The CDR3 extends over 15 amino acids. The CDR3 is CASLRLAGHQETQYF. As DNA, the CDR3 is TGTGCCAGCCTCCGACTAGCGGGACACCAAGAGACCCAGTACTTC.